This entry concerns a single T cell receptor beta chain. Its antigen is still unknown. Here immunoSEQ multiplex PCR was the method, and the copy in TCRdb shows in-frame clones only, minus some. The profile covers about 120,000 clones, with around 87% appearing a single time and roughly 3.1% taken by the ten largest. This entry is derived from a study of T cell responses to AZD1222 COVID-19 vaccine. The study, taken as a whole, reports: The donors showed a predominance of white British ancestry and of females, with possible underestimation of clonal diversity. Baseline serostatus was positive in only a handful of AZD1222 recipients. Within unmutated variant regions lay the reported targets of nearly half of spike-specific TCRs.

Germline-derived CDR1 and CDR2 are SGHTS and YDEGEE. This CDR3 region has 9 residues. This TCR was recovered from an adult who received the AZD1222 COVID-19 vaccine. This rearrangement joins TRBV5-8 to TRBJ1-1; no clear D. This specimen was peripheral blood, taken 28 days after the second AZD1222 dose. CDR3 sequence reads: CALHGEAFF. The CDR3 DNA follows: TGTGCGCTACATGGTGAAGCTTTCTTT.